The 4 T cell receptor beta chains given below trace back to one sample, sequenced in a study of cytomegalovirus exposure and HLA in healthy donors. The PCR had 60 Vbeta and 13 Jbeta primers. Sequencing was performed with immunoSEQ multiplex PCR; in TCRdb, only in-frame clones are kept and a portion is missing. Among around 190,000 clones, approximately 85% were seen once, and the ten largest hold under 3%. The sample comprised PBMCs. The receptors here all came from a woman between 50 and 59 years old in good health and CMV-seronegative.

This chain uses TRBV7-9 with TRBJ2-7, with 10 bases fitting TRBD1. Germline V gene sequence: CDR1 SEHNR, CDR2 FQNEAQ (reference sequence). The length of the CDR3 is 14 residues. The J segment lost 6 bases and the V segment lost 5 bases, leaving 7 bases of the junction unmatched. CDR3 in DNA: TGTGCCAGCAGCCGCGGACAGGGGGAGGGCGAGCAGTACTTC. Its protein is CASSRGQGEGEQYF. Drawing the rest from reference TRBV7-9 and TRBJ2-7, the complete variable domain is DTGVSQNPRHKITKRGQNVTFRCDPISEHNRLYWYRQTLGQGPEFLTYFQNEAQLEKSRLLSDRFSAERPKGSFSTLEIQRTEQGDSAMYLCASSRGQGEGEQYFGPGTRLTVT.

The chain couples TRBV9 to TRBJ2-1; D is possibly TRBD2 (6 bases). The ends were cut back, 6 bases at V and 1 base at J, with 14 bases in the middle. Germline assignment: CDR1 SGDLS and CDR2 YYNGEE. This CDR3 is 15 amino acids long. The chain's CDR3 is CASNRLALSYNEQFF. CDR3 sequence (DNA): TGTGCCAGCAATCGTCTAGCGCTGTCCTACAATGAGCAGTTCTTC.

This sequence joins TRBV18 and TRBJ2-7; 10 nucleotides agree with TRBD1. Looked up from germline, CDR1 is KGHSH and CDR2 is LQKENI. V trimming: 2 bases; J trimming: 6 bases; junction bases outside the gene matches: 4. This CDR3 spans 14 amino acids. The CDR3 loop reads CASSPGTGVSEQYF. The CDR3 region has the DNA TGTGCCAGCTCACCAGGGACAGGGGTTTCCGAGCAGTACTTC. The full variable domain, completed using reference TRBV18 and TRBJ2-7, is NAGVMQNPRHLVRRRGQEARLRCSPMKGHSHVYWYRQLPEEGLKFMVYLQKENIIDESGMPKERFSAEFPKEGPSILRIQQVVRGDSAAYFCASSPGTGVSEQYFGPGTRLTVT.

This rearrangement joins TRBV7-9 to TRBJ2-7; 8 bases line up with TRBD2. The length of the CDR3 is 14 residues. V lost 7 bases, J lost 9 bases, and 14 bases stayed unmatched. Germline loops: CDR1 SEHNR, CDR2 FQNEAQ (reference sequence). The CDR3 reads CASNRGSGSPVQYF. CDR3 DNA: TGTGCCAGCAACAGAGGGAGCGGGAGTCCGGTGCAGTACTTC. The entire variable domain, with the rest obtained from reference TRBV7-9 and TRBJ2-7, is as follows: DTGVSQNPRHKITKRGQNVTFRCDPISEHNRLYWYRQTLGQGPEFLTYFQNEAQLEKSRLLSDRFSAERPKGSFSTLEIQRTEQGDSAMYLCASNRGSGSPVQYFGPGTRLTVT.